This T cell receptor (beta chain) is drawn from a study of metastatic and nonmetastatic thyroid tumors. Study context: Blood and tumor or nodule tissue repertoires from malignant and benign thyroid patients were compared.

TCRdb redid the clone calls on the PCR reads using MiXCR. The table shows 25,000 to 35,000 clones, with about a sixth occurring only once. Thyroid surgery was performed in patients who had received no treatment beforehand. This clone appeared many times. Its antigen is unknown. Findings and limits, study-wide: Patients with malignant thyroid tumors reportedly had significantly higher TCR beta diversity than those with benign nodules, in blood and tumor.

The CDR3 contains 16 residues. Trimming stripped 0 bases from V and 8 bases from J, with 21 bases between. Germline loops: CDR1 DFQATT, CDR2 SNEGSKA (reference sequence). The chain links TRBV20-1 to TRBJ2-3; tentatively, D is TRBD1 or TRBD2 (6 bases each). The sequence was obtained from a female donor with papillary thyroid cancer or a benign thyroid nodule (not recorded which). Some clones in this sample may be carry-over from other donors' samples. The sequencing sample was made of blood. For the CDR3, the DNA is TGCAGTGCTAGAGATGGAGGGAACCAGATACAGGGTACGCAGTATTTT. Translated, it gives CSARDGGNQIQGTQYF.